Listed here are 25 T cell receptor beta chains from one sample, sequenced in a study of T cell responses to AZD1222 COVID-19 vaccine. The assay was immunoSEQ multiplex PCR, and TCRdb's table has in-frame clones only and misses some. The sample consists of tens of thousands of clones, approximately 89% of them appearing once. The starting material was peripheral blood, obtained 28 days after the second AZD1222 dose. These receptors all stem from an adult who received the AZD1222 COVID-19 vaccine.

The chain employs TRBV6-4 and TRBJ2-7; D is unclear. Looked up from germline, CDR1 is MRHNA and CDR2 is SNTAGT. The CDR3 has 13 amino acids. Trimming pared 3 bases from V and 5 bases from J, leaving 11 bases between. CDR3 region: CASSETAIDEQYF. The CDR3 DNA reads TGTGCCAGCAGTGAAACCGCGATCGACGAGCAGTACTTC.

V gene TRBV11-3 combines with J gene TRBJ2-5, with 7 bases aligning to TRBD1. The CDR3 sequence is 16 residues long. The trim removed 2 bases at V and 0 bases at J, leaving 6 bases unmatched. Germline V gene sequence: CDR1 SGHNT, CDR2 YENEEA. The CDR3: CASSLFTGAYQETQYF. Here the CDR3 DNA reads TGTGCCAGCAGCTTATTTACAGGGGCCTACCAAGAGACCCAGTACTTC. Using reference TRBV11-3 and TRBJ2-5 for the parts outside the CDR3, the full variable domain is EAGVVQSPRYKIIEKKQPVAFWCNPISGHNTLYWYLQNLGQGPELLIRYENEEAVDDSQLPKDRFSAERLKGVDSTLKIQPAELGDSAVYLCASSLFTGAYQETQYFGPGTRLLVL.

The gene calls are TRBV7-3 and TRBJ2-3; 9 nucleotides align to TRBD1. Germline trimming cut 2 bases from V and 0 bases from J; bases unmatched to any gene: 6. The CDR3 extends over 17 amino acids. Germline V lookup: CDR1 SGHTA, CDR2 FQGTGA. CDR3 nucleotide sequence: TGTGCCAGCAGCTTAGCCGGACAGGGGATTAGCACAGATACGCAGTATTTT. This gives the protein CASSLAGQGISTDTQYF.

The CDR3: CASSLAGANTGELFF. The CDR3, as DNA: TGTGCCAGCAGCTTAGCGGGGGCGAACACCGGGGAGCTGTTTTTT. The chain recombines TRBV11-3 with TRBJ2-2; possible D gene TRBD2, 6 bases. Looked up from germline, CDR1 is SGHNT and CDR2 is YENEEA. Trimming removed 1 base at V and 0 bases at J, with 6 bases between. The CDR3 covers 15 residues.

In this sample, this clone turned up once. The chain has TRBV5-6 and TRBJ2-5; possibly TRBD2 for D (6 bases). V lost 0 bases and J 5 bases, leaving 11 bases between the germline ends. Looked up from germline, CDR1 is SGHDT and CDR2 is YYEEEE. This CDR3 region has 14 residues. The CDR3 coding sequence is TGTGCCAGCAGCTTGGACAGTGGAGGGGAGACCCAGTACTTC. Protein: CASSLDSGGETQYF. Full variable domain (outside the CDR3, taken from reference TRBV5-6 and TRBJ2-5): DAGVTQSPTHLIKTRGQQVTLRCSPKSGHDTVSWYQQALGQGPQFIFQYYEEEERQRGNFPDRFSGHQFPNYSSELNVNALLLGDSALYLCASSLDSGGETQYFGPGTRLLVL.

This clone was recorded once. V is TRBV9 and J is TRBJ1-5; the D gene is possibly TRBD1 (5 bases). Trimming took off 4 bases at V and 6 bases at J, with 14 bases between the two ends. Germline V lookup: CDR1 SGDLS, CDR2 YYNGEE. The CDR3 is 14 residues long. CDR3 bases: TGTGCCAGCAGCCGGGGGTGGTTAGGTCAGCCCCAGCATTTT. Translated: CASSRGWLGQPQHF.

The rearrangement joins TRBV5-1 to TRBJ1-6; a possible D gene is TRBD1 (5 bases). From germline, CDR1 is SGHRS and CDR2 YFSETQ. V lost 0 bases to trimming and J lost 10 bases, with 14 bases between them. This CDR3 has 15 residues. The CDR3: CASSLVGREGSPLHF. DNA of the CDR3: TGCGCCAGCAGCTTGGTCGGCAGGGAAGGATCACCCCTCCACTTT.

The chain links TRBV11-3 to TRBJ1-1; TRBD1 aligns across 8 bases. J gave up 0 bases and V 4 bases, and 7 bases lay outside the gene matches. CDR3 length: 16 residues. Germline V gene data show CDR1 as SGHNT and CDR2 as YENEEA. The CDR3 bases are TGTGCCAGCAGCTCCCGGACAGGGCCGGTGAACACTGAAGCTTTCTTT. Amino acid sequence: CASSSRTGPVNTEAFF.

Only one count was recorded for this clone. The chain couples TRBV25-1 to TRBJ1-2; 8 bases match TRBD1. From germline, CDR1 is MGHDK and CDR2 SYGVNS. J lost 3 bases, V lost 3 bases, and 9 bases had no gene match. The CDR3 loop spans 16 amino acids. CDR3 region: CASSEAATQGDYGYTF. CDR3 bases: TGTGCCAGCAGTGAGGCCGCCACACAGGGGGACTATGGCTACACCTTC.

The chain carries TRBV19 and TRBJ2-3, with TRBD1 identical over 8 bases. CDR3 length: 13 amino acids. The V and J ends lost 10 bases and 0 bases, in that order; junction bases with no gene match: 3. The germline gives CDR1 LNHDA, CDR2 SQIVND (reference sequence). The CDR3 here is CATTGASTDTQYF. CDR3 bases: TGTGCCACGACAGGGGCTAGCACAGATACGCAGTATTTT.

This chain joins TRBV7-9 and TRBJ1-2; D not resolved. The CDR3 sequence is 12 residues long. Trimming took off 4 bases at V and 2 bases at J, with 5 bases between the two ends. Germline V CDR1 and CDR2: SEHNR, FQNEAQ (reference sequence). The CDR3 nucleotides read TGTGCCAGCAGCTGGGGAAACTATGGCTACACCTTC. It specifies CASSWGNYGYTF.

V is TRBV5-1 and J is TRBJ2-7; TRBD1 is a possible D gene (6 bases). CDR3 size: 15 residues. V was shortened by 2 bases and J by 1 base, with 13 bases between the two germline ends. CDR1 is SGHRS and CDR2 is YFSETQ in the germline V gene. The CDR3, as DNA: TGCGCCAGCAGCTTACTACAGGGCTCTTCCTACGAGCAGTACTTC. This translates into CASSLLQGSSYEQYF.

The chain uses TRBV12-3 or TRBV12-4 and TRBJ1-1; no clear D. The CDR3 extends over 12 amino acids. Trimming took 6 bases from V and 4 from J, leaving 9 bases between them. CDR3 sequence (DNA): TGTGCCAGCAGACGCTATGGCACTGAAGCTTTCTTT. It yields the protein CASRRYGTEAFF.

The chain couples TRBV6-6 to TRBJ2-5, with D perhaps matching TRBD2 (6 bases). The V gene lost 8 bases and the J gene lost 5 bases, with 12 bases spanning the gap. Germline CDR1 MNHNY, CDR2 SVGAGI (reference sequence). The CDR3 is 12 amino acids. The CDR3 sequence: CASPKGTETQYF. As DNA, the CDR3 is TGTGCCAGCCCAAAGGGGACTGAGACCCAGTACTTC.

The chain recombines TRBV21-1 with TRBJ2-7; the DNA was not compared with TRBD1, the D call given in the table. TRBV21-1 is flagged as a pseudogene. The CDR3 contains 16 residues. The CDR3, as DNA: TGTGCCAGCAGCCGACGTCCCGACAGGGGGATATACGAGCAGTACGTC. Protein: CASSRRPDRGIYEQYV.

The rearrangement joins TRBV7-3 to TRBJ1-2; D may be TRBD1 (5 bases). Trimming shortened V by 4 bases and J by 2 bases, and 8 bases separated the two germline ends. Germline V gene lookup returns CDR1 SGHTA and CDR2 FQGTGA. The CDR3 loop spans 13 amino acids. In DNA form, the CDR3 reads TGTGCCAGCAGCTCGGGGCTCAACTATGGCTACACCTTC. Its protein is CASSSGLNYGYTF.

This sequence joins TRBV3-1 (or the pseudogene TRBV3-2) and TRBJ1-6; the D is unclear. Trimming pared 3 bases from V and 6 bases from J, leaving 15 bases between. CDR1 LGHDT and CDR2 YNNKEL come from the germline V gene (reference sequence). The CDR3 length is 16 residues. CDR3 region: CASSQLGPTSNSPLHF. In DNA, the CDR3 is TGTGCCAGCAGCCAGTTAGGACCAACATCTAATTCACCCCTCCACTTT.

The chain employs TRBV9 and TRBJ1-3; 7 bases match TRBD1. Germline V gene lookup returns CDR1 SGDLS and CDR2 YYNGEE. Trimming cost V 1 base and J 3 bases; bases outside gene matches: 7. This CDR3 spans 16 amino acids. CDR3 loop: CASSVSTQGVGNTIYF. The CDR3 DNA follows: TGTGCCAGCAGCGTATCAACCCAGGGGGTTGGAAACACCATATATTTT.

J is TRBJ2-3 and V is TRBV5-1; TRBD2 might be the D (6 bases). CDR1 and CDR2 from the germline V gene are SGHRS and YFSETQ. The CDR3 extends over 15 amino acids. V was trimmed by 4 bases and J by 0 bases, leaving 12 bases between them. The CDR3 here is CASSLSGTSTDTQYF. CDR3 nucleotide sequence: TGCGCCAGCAGCCTGTCCGGGACTAGCACAGATACGCAGTATTTT.

The chain combines TRBV29-1 with TRBJ1-1; maybe TRBD1 (5 bases). Between the trimmed V and J ends, which lost 4 bases and 6 bases, there was a span of 15 bases. The CDR3 extends over 13 amino acids. Germline V CDR1 and CDR2: SQVTM, ANQGSEA. CDR3 loop: CSVAGGGVAEAFF. The CDR3 DNA reads TGCAGCGTTGCTGGCGGGGGGGTAGCTGAAGCTTTCTTT.

The chain couples TRBV5-1 to TRBJ1-4, with no clear D. V lost 2 bases, J lost 8 bases, and 13 bases lay in between. The germline gives CDR1 SGHRS, CDR2 YFSETQ. The CDR3 contains 14 residues. CDR3 nucleotides: TGCGCCAGCAGCTTAGGAGGGCAAGGGGAAAAACTGTTTTTT. Protein sequence: CASSLGGQGEKLFF.

The genes are TRBV19 and TRBJ2-3; no clear D. CDR1 LNHDA and CDR2 SQIVND come from the germline V gene (reference sequence). This CDR3 is built from 14 residues. The V gene lost 7 bases and the J gene lost 2 bases, with 13 bases spanning the gap. CDR3 DNA sequence: TGTGCCAGTAAACGTCGGCAGATCACAGATACGCAGTATTTT. Translation: CASKRRQITDTQYF.

V usage is TRBV13 and J usage is TRBJ2-3, with a tentative D call TRBD1 (6 bases). CDR3 size: 15 residues. V was cut by 5 bases and J by 2 bases, with 14 bases left in between. The V gene's germline CDR1 is PRHDT and CDR2 FYEKMQ (reference sequence). The DNA for the CDR3 is TGTGCCAGCAGCGTACGGACAGTAGCCACAGATACGCAGTATTTT. Translating gives CASSVRTVATDTQYF.

V gene TRBV3-1 (or the pseudogene TRBV3-2) combines with J gene TRBJ2-4, with 14 bases aligning to TRBD2. CDR1 and CDR2 from the germline V gene are LGHDT and YNNKEL (reference sequence). The trim removed 4 bases at V and 8 bases at J, leaving 1 base unmatched. This CDR3 has 14 amino acids. The CDR3 region has the DNA TGTGCCAGCAGCCTGACTAGCGGGGGGGACATTCAGTACTTC. It is translated as CASSLTSGGDIQYF.

The rearrangement uses TRBV2 and TRBJ1-2; D ambiguous. The length of the CDR3 is 13 residues. Trimming removed 4 bases from V and 2 bases from J, with 8 bases in between. Germline V gives CDR1 SNHLY, CDR2 FYNNEI. The CDR3 loop reads CASSVKLNYGYTF. For the CDR3, the DNA is TGTGCCAGCAGTGTGAAACTGAACTATGGCTACACCTTC.